A single sample is the source of the 31 T cell receptor beta chains below, sequenced in a study of vaccination effects on CD4 cells after COVID-19 (dated by TCRdb to the early 2020s). These receptors' antigens are unknown. The protocol used for the library was the immunoSEQ multiplex PCR assay. TCRdb mirrors the immuneACCESS table, restricted to in-frame sequences. Some clones are absent from its copies; in checked studies, under half trace to an unresolved V gene, and the reason for the others is unknown. A total of some 41,000 clones appear in this sample, around 80% of them only once. The top ten clones comprise approximately 11% of the sample. The ViraFEST assay stimulated PBMC with viral peptide pools and then used TCR sequencing to identify antigen-specific CD4+ T cell clonotypes by expansion. After less than 13 days of culture, CD4+ T cells were isolated with the EasySep CD4+ T cell isolation kit. None of the healthy vaccine recipients had a prior SARS-CoV-2 infection, which was confirmed by nucleocapsid antibody tests that came back negative both before and after vaccination.

The sample in question was CD4+ T cells from PBMCs cultured with SARS-CoV-2 spike peptides, obtained before COVID-19 vaccination. The sample's cell subset or site label, in plain terms: SARS-CoV-2 spike overlapping peptide pool stimulation. The receptor set was obtained from a human donor who received a COVID-19 vaccine.

This rearrangement joins TRBV7-7 to TRBJ2-5, with 8 bases identical to TRBD1. The germline V gene encodes CDR1 SSHAT and CDR2 FNYEAQ (reference sequence). The CDR3 sequence is 15 residues long. With V trimmed by 2 bases and J by 2 bases, 4 bases remained unmatched. The CDR3 is CASSLQTGAQETQYF. CDR3 nucleotide sequence: TGTGCCAGCAGCTTACAGACAGGGGCGCAAGAGACCCAGTACTTC.

The V and J genes are TRBV7-9 and TRBJ1-6, with a possible D match to TRBD1 (5 bases). V shed 8 bases and J shed 5 bases, with 25 bases lying between them. This CDR3 region has 18 residues. Germline CDR1 is SEHNR and CDR2 is FQNEAQ (reference sequence). Written as DNA, the CDR3 is TGTGCCAGCGGTGGTAACCGGGACCTCCGGGGTAATAATTCACCCCTCCACTTT. It codes for CASGGNRDLRGNNSPLHF.

In its sample, this clone was seen a few times. The chain carries TRBV6-5 and TRBJ1-3, with D possibly matching TRBD1 (6 bases). The CDR3 contains 15 residues. CDR1 MNHEY and CDR2 SVGAGI come from the germline V gene. Trimming pared 5 bases from V and 0 bases from J, leaving 11 bases between. In DNA, the CDR3 is TGTGCCAGCAGTCGCGGGACAAACTCTGGAAACACCATATATTTT. Amino acids: CASSRGTNSGNTIYF.

The chain employs TRBV7-9 and TRBJ2-5, with D hard to call. V lost 4 bases and J lost 0, with 24 bases in between. Germline values: CDR1 SEHNR, CDR2 FQNEAQ (reference sequence). This CDR3 region has 19 residues. The CDR3 region is CASSSSRVAWTKYQETQYF. The CDR3 bases are TGTGCCAGCAGCTCCTCCCGGGTAGCCTGGACCAAGTACCAAGAGACCCAGTACTTC.

The CDR3 reads CASSFRQGSPNYGYTF. CDR3 DNA sequence: TGCGCCAGCAGCTTCCGACAGGGCTCTCCTAACTATGGCTACACCTTC. The V and J genes are TRBV5-1 and TRBJ1-2; 7 bases match TRBD1. The CDR3 consists of 16 residues. The germline CDR1 and CDR2 sequences are SGHRS and YFSETQ. Unmatched junction bases numbered 7, after V lost 2 bases and J lost 0 bases.

This clone was seen only a few times. The chain carries TRBV19 and TRBJ1-5; no definite D call. V was trimmed by 3 bases and J by 8 bases, leaving 11 bases between them. The CDR3 consists of 13 residues. CDR1 is LNHDA, CDR2 SQIVND, per germline (reference sequence). The CDR3 DNA follows: TGTGCCAGTAGTATGACCGTCGTGAAGCCCCAGCATTTT. It specifies CASSMTVVKPQHF.

The chain couples TRBV5-6 to TRBJ2-7; D remains ambiguous. V was clipped by 0 bases and J by 7 bases, with 14 bases between them. Germline V gives CDR1 SGHDT, CDR2 YYEEEE. The CDR3 is made up of 14 amino acids. Here the CDR3 DNA reads TGTGCCAGCAGCTTGGAGGGAAGTAGAGGAGAGCAGTACGTC. Protein sequence: CASSLEGSRGEQYV.

This chain connects TRBV19 to TRBJ1-6; the D gene is possibly TRBD1 (6 bases). V was trimmed by 7 bases and J by 5 bases, leaving 18 bases between them. This CDR3 is 16 amino acids long. CDR1 LNHDA and CDR2 SQIVND come from the germline V gene (reference sequence). As DNA, the CDR3 is TGTGCCAGTAAAGGCAGAACGGGACAACATAATTCACCCCTCCACTTT. Its protein is CASKGRTGQHNSPLHF.

This clone occurred once. The V gene is TRBV11-3, the J gene TRBJ2-3, with 9 bases fitting TRBD1. J lost 5 bases, V lost 1 base, and 4 bases had no gene match. The CDR3 is 15 residues long. Per the germline V gene, CDR1 is SGHNT and CDR2 is YENEEA. The CDR3 DNA follows: TGTGCCAGCAGCTTAGGGGACAGGGCTGAAGATACGCAGTATTTT. Its protein product is CASSLGDRAEDTQYF.

This sequence joins TRBV2 and TRBJ1-6, with TRBD1 as a possible D gene (6 bases). CDR1 SNHLY and CDR2 FYNNEI come from the germline V gene. V was cut by 5 bases and J by 10 bases, with 21 bases left in between. This CDR3 contains 16 residues. The CDR3 nucleotides are TGTGCCAGCAGTCCTCTAGCGGGGGGCTCTATGTCACCCCTCCACTTT. As protein: CASSPLAGGSMSPLHF.

The rearrangement links TRBV7-2 to TRBJ2-3, with D hard to call. Germline CDR1 SGHTA, CDR2 FQGNSA. The CDR3 contains 13 residues. V dropped 6 bases and J dropped 4 bases, with 11 bases sitting between them. In nucleotides, the CDR3 is TGTGCCAGCAGGCTCGCCAGTGCAGATACGCAGTATTTT. Its protein is CASRLASADTQYF.

This clone was picked up one time. The chain links TRBV6-6 to TRBJ2-5; 11 positions match TRBD2. The germline CDR1 and CDR2 sequences are MNHNY and SVGAGI (reference sequence). With V trimmed by 2 bases and J by 5 bases, 4 bases remained unmatched. This CDR3 contains 15 residues. The CDR3 bases are TGTGCCAGCAGTTACGTGACTAGCGGGGCGGAGACCCAGTACTTC. Translated, it gives CASSYVTSGAETQYF.

V and J are TRBV21-1 and TRBJ2-7. TRBV21-1 counts as a pseudogene. This CDR3 comprises 14 residues. The CDR3, as DNA: TGTGCCAGCAGCAAAGTAAACGGAACCTACGAGCAGTACGTC. It is translated as CASSKVNGTYEQYV.

V is TRBV2 and J is TRBJ2-5; 7 nucleotides agree with TRBD2. CDR3 length equals 14 residues. Germline V gene lookup returns CDR1 SNHLY and CDR2 FYNNEI. The ends lost 4 bases at V and 2 bases at J; junction bases unmatched: 4. The CDR3 coding sequence is TGTGCCAGCAGTGGGTTAGCGGGTCAAGAGACCCAGTACTTC. It specifies CASSGLAGQETQYF.

The chain recombines TRBV6-1 with TRBJ1-2, with 8 bases identical to TRBD1. Per germline, CDR1 MNHNS and CDR2 SASEGT. The length of the CDR3 is 16 residues. The J segment lost 1 base and the V segment lost 0 bases, leaving 4 bases of the junction unmatched. The CDR3 spells CASSEAQGAGNYGYTF. The CDR3 DNA sequence: TGTGCCAGCAGTGAAGCGCAGGGGGCGGGTAACTATGGCTACACCTTC.

This chain connects TRBV6-5 to TRBJ1-3; D gene unclear. Trimming stripped 8 bases from V and 0 bases from J, with 8 bases between. Germline assignment: CDR1 MNHEY and CDR2 SVGAGI. This CDR3 contains 13 residues. As DNA, the CDR3 is TGTGCCAGCGGCAGGAGCTCTGGAAACACCATATATTTT. As protein: CASGRSSGNTIYF.

This clone was seen just once. This rearrangement joins TRBV11-2 to TRBJ1-6; 11 bases map to TRBD1. The V segment lost 5 bases and the J segment 9 bases; nucleotides outside the gene matches: 6. The germline V gene encodes CDR1 SGHAT and CDR2 FQNNGV. This CDR3 contains 15 residues. The CDR3 DNA reads TGTGCCAGCAGCATCCGGGACAGGGGGGGTTCACCCCTCCACTTT. Protein: CASSIRDRGGSPLHF.

This chain connects TRBV15 to TRBJ2-7; D is perhaps TRBD1 (6 bases). The germline gives CDR1 LNHNV, CDR2 YYDKDF (reference sequence). This CDR3 is 12 amino acids long. The V end was cut by 3 bases, the J end by 4 bases, with 7 bases between. Written as DNA, the CDR3 is TGTGCCACCAGCAGCAGGGGATACGAGCAGTACGTC. It codes for CATSSRGYEQYV.

A single count supports this clone. The gene calls are TRBV27 and TRBJ1-4; maybe TRBD1 (5 bases). The length of the CDR3 is 14 residues. V lost 3 bases to trimming and J lost 7 bases, with 12 bases between them. Germline loops: CDR1 MNHEY, CDR2 SMNVEV (reference sequence). In DNA form, the CDR3 reads TGTGCCAGCAGTTTGTCCAGGGATTTTGAAAAACTGTTTTTT. Its protein product is CASSLSRDFEKLFF.

The chain links TRBV15 to TRBJ2-6; a weak D match, TRBD2 (7 bases). V was shortened by 0 bases and J by 0 bases, with 15 bases between the two germline ends. This CDR3 spans 19 amino acids. In germline, CDR1 is LNHNV, CDR2 YYDKDF (reference sequence). The CDR3 coding sequence is TGTGCCACCAGCAGAGATCTGGGGGGGCCCCTCTCTGGGGCCAACGTCCTGACTTTC. Amino acids: CATSRDLGGPLSGANVLTF.

CDR3 amino acids: CASIDTSDANTGELFF. The CDR3 DNA reads as TGTGCCAGCATTGACACTAGCGATGCGAACACCGGGGAGCTGTTTTTT. This chain connects TRBV2 to TRBJ2-2; 7 bases match TRBD2. The V and J ends lost 7 bases and 0 bases, in that order; junction bases with no gene match: 8. CDR3 length: 16 amino acids. CDR1 SNHLY and CDR2 FYNNEI come from the germline V gene.

V and J are TRBV5-1 and TRBJ2-5; no firm D call. The length of the CDR3 is 13 residues. Germline CDR1 and CDR2: SGHRS and YFSETQ. Deletions cut 0 bases from V and 4 bases from J, with 7 bases between. CDR3 in amino acids: CASSLGLLETQYF. The CDR3 DNA reads TGCGCCAGCAGCTTGGGGCTTTTAGAGACCCAGTACTTC.

This chain links TRBV30 with TRBJ1-5, with a weak D call TRBD1 (5 bases). Trimming shortened V by 4 bases and J by 4 bases, and 11 bases separated the two germline ends. The CDR3 runs 13 residues. Germline V CDR1 and CDR2: GTSNPN, SVGIG (reference sequence). The CDR3, as DNA: TGTGCCTGGACTGGGGGAACTAATCAGCCCCAGCATTTT. Its protein is CAWTGGTNQPQHF. Combining the CDR3 with reference TRBV30 and TRBJ1-5 gives the whole variable domain SQTIHQWPATLVQPVGSPLSLECTVEGTSNPNLYWYRQAAGRGLQLLFYSVGIGQISSEVPQNLSASRPQDRQFILSSKKLLLSDSGFYLCAWTGGTNQPQHFGDGTRLSIL.

This clone was counted once. The chain recombines TRBV7-2 with TRBJ2-5; 11 bases map to TRBD1. Germline V gene lookup returns CDR1 SGHTA and CDR2 FQGNSA. The CDR3 is made up of 15 amino acids. Unmatched junction bases numbered 8, after V lost 7 bases and J lost 4 bases. CDR3 loop: CASTRSGTGGETQYF. CDR3 coding DNA: TGTGCCAGCACCCGATCCGGGACAGGGGGAGAGACCCAGTACTTC.

The chain carries TRBV9 and TRBJ1-1; perhaps TRBD1 as D (6 bases). Trimming shortened V by 2 bases and J by 4 bases, and 15 bases separated the two germline ends. The CDR3 consists of 15 residues. Germline V gene data show CDR1 as SGDLS and CDR2 as YYNGEE. Here the CDR3 DNA reads TGTGCCAGCAGCGTCGAGGGAGGGGGATTCACTGAAGCTTTCTTT. As protein: CASSVEGGGFTEAFF.

The rearrangement uses TRBV24-1 and TRBJ2-1; D may be TRBD2 (5 bases). The CDR3 has 16 amino acids. V was shortened by 4 bases and J by 8 bases, with 20 bases between the two germline ends. The germline CDR1 and CDR2 sequences are KGHDR and SFDVKD. In DNA, the CDR3 is TGTGCCACCAGTGACCCCGGCGGGTCCCGAATTGATGAGCAGTTCTTC. It translates to CATSDPGGSRIDEQFF.

CDR3 in amino acids: CASSEGDRGSTEAFF. Here the CDR3 DNA reads TGCGCCAGCAGCGAGGGGGACAGGGGAAGCACTGAAGCTTTCTTT. This rearrangement joins TRBV5-1 to TRBJ1-1; 10 bases are a match to TRBD1. CDR1 SGHRS and CDR2 YFSETQ come from the germline V gene. CDR3 size: 15 residues. Trimming at V came to 4 bases and at J to 4 bases, leaving 7 bases not matched to a gene.

The chain uses TRBV7-2 and TRBJ2-5; 11 bases align to TRBD2. J was trimmed by 4 bases and V by 0 bases; bases with no gene match: 4. The CDR3 loop spans 16 amino acids. CDR1 and CDR2 (germline): SGHTA, FQGNSA. CDR3 amino acids: CASSLALLAGGETQYF. The DNA for the CDR3 is TGTGCCAGCAGCTTAGCTCTGCTAGCGGGGGGAGAGACCCAGTACTTC.

The chain combines TRBV4-3 with TRBJ1-2, with 10 nucleotides matching TRBD1. The J segment lost 4 bases and the V segment lost 4 bases, leaving 3 bases of the junction unmatched. Per germline, CDR1 LGHNA and CDR2 YSLEER. CDR3 length: 14 amino acids. CDR3 coding DNA: TGCGCCAGCAGCCCGGGACAGGGGAGCTATGGCTACACCTTC. Amino acids: CASSPGQGSYGYTF.

Here the CDR3 reads CASSLGEVIGSMNIQYF. DNA for the CDR3: TGCGCCAGCAGCTTGGGTGAAGTGATTGGGTCTATGAACATTCAGTACTTC. This chain connects TRBV5-1 to TRBJ2-4, with D unresolved. CDR1 is SGHRS, CDR2 YFSETQ, per germline. The germline V and J ends were trimmed by 0 bases and 7 bases, with 20 bases remaining between them. CDR3 length: 17 amino acids.

V gene TRBV7-2 combines with J gene TRBJ2-1, with 13 bases identical to TRBD2. The CDR3 is 17 amino acids. Germline V gene sequence: CDR1 SGHTA, CDR2 FQGNSA. V dropped 1 base and J dropped 4; count of bases not matched to a gene: 4. CDR3 nucleotide sequence: TGTGCCAGCAGCTTAGAACTAGCGGGGGGGCGGTACAATGAGCAGTTCTTC. Its translation: CASSLELAGGRYNEQFF.